Below, 14 T cell receptor beta chains from the same sample are listed, as sequenced in a study of cytomegalovirus exposure and HLA in healthy donors. The study ran its PCR with 60 Vbeta and 13 Jbeta primers. The data were produced by immunoSEQ multiplex PCR, yet TCRdb's version contains in-frame clones alone and is incomplete. The sample records more than 150,000 clones, approximately 84% being singletons. The sequenced sample was PBMCs. The receptors originated from a woman aged 45-65 years in good health and CMV-seropositive.

This chain links TRBV11-2 with TRBJ2-5, with TRBD2 as a possible D gene (7 bases). Germline-derived CDR1 and CDR2 are SGHAT and FQNNGV. Trimming removed 1 base from V and 4 bases from J, with 22 bases in between. The CDR3 is 18 amino acids. CDR3 region: CASSLATSAGARGETQYF. CDR3 sequence (DNA): TGTGCCAGCAGCTTAGCCACCTCTGCGGGGGCCAGGGGAGAGACCCAGTACTTC.

The genes are TRBV5-6 and TRBJ2-7; tentatively, D is TRBD2 (5 bases). Trimming removed 4 bases from V and 7 bases from J, with 12 bases in between. CDR1 SGHDT and CDR2 YYEEEE come from the germline V gene. There are 12 residues in the CDR3. The CDR3 coding sequence is TGTGCCAGCAGCGGGCTTGGCGGGGAGCAGTACTTC. It codes for CASSGLGGEQYF.

The chain recombines TRBV7-6 with TRBJ2-3; TRBD2 matches 9 bases. This CDR3 contains 15 residues. The V and J ends lost 2 bases and 3 bases, in that order; junction bases with no gene match: 3. Germline V gene data show CDR1 as SGHVS and CDR2 as FNYEAQ. The DNA of the CDR3 is TGTGCCAGCAGCTTACTAGCGGGGCCGACAGATACGCAGTATTTT. Protein product: CASSLLAGPTDTQYF. The full variable domain, its missing parts supplied by reference TRBV7-6 and TRBJ2-3, is GAGVSQSPRYKVTKRGQDVALRCDPISGHVSLYWYRQALGQGPEFLTYFNYEAQQDKSGLPNDRFSAERPEGSISTLTIQRTEQRDSAMYRCASSLLAGPTDTQYFGPGTRLTVL.

This rearrangement joins TRBV7-5 to TRBJ1-3. TRBV7-5 represents a pseudogene. This CDR3 contains 13 residues. The CDR3 DNA is TGTGCCAGAAGCTTTTGGACTGGAAACGCCATATATTTT. Residues: CARSFWTGNAIYF.

This chain's CDR3 is CASSVGQQSSYEQYF. The CDR3 nucleotides read TGTGCCAGCAGCGTAGGACAGCAGAGCTCCTACGAGCAGTACTTC. The rearrangement joins TRBV9 to TRBJ2-7; weak D call: TRBD1 (5 bases). The CDR3 totals 15 residues. Germline V gene data show CDR1 as SGDLS and CDR2 as YYNGEE. The V end lost 0 bases, the J end lost 0 bases, and 10 bases lay between the germline ends.

This clone appeared a few times. V is TRBV2 and J is TRBJ1-5; TRBD1 aligns across 9 bases. This CDR3 comprises 16 residues. Trimming took 7 bases from V and 6 from J; bases not matched to a gene: 13. Per germline, CDR1 SNHLY and CDR2 FYNNEI. The CDR3: CASKPLLGQGGQPQHF. In nucleotides, the CDR3 is TGTGCCAGCAAGCCCCTATTGGGACAGGGTGGTCAGCCCCAGCATTTT. Full variable domain (outside the CDR3, taken from reference TRBV2 and TRBJ1-5): EPEVTQTPSHQVTQMGQEVILRCVPISNHLYFYWYRQILGQKVEFLVSFYNNEISEKSEIFDDQFSVERPDGSNFTLKIRSTKLEDSAMYFCASKPLLGQGGQPQHFGDGTRLSIL.

This chain uses TRBV11-2 with TRBJ2-3; D might be TRBD2 (5 bases). The CDR3 totals 14 residues. From germline, CDR1 is SGHAT and CDR2 FQNNGV. Trimming stripped 5 bases from V and 2 bases from J, with 11 bases between. CDR3 protein: CASSRSGVTDTQYF. The CDR3 region has the DNA TGTGCCAGCAGCCGGAGCGGCGTCACAGATACGCAGTATTTT.

The rearrangement joins TRBV5-6 to TRBJ1-2; 10 positions match TRBD1. In germline, CDR1 is SGHDT, CDR2 YYEEEE. V lost 0 bases, J lost 0 bases, and 8 bases stayed unmatched. This CDR3 is built from 18 residues. CDR3 DNA sequence: TGTGCCAGCAGCTTGGGAGCCGGACAGGGGGGAGCTAACTATGGCTACACCTTC. This encodes CASSLGAGQGGANYGYTF.

This rearrangement joins TRBV5-6 to TRBJ2-1; 7 nucleotides align to TRBD1. Trimming removed 6 bases from V and 0 bases from J; junction bases left unmatched: 6. Germline-derived CDR1 and CDR2 are SGHDT and YYEEEE. The CDR3 consists of 15 residues. The CDR3 nucleotides read TGTGCCAGCACACCAGGGGGAAGCTCCTACAATGAGCAGTTCTTC. This gives the protein CASTPGGSSYNEQFF.

The CDR3 spells CASSYSGQGYTGELFF. CDR3 nucleotide sequence: TGTGCCAGCAGTTACTCAGGACAGGGGTACACCGGGGAGCTGTTTTTT. V and J are TRBV6-5 and TRBJ2-2; 9 positions match TRBD1. The CDR3 totals 16 residues. The V and J ends lost 0 bases and 3 bases, in that order; junction bases with no gene match: 2. Germline V gene sequence: CDR1 MNHEY, CDR2 SVGAGI.

The chain has TRBV2 and TRBJ1-2; 8 nucleotides line up with TRBD1. Germline V gives CDR1 SNHLY, CDR2 FYNNEI. Trimming removed 5 bases from V and 3 bases from J; junction bases left unmatched: 2. CDR3 length: 13 residues. The CDR3 is CASSSDRDYGYTF. The CDR3 nucleotides are TGTGCCAGCAGTTCGGACAGGGACTATGGCTACACCTTC.

V usage is TRBV2 and J usage is TRBJ1-1, with D perhaps matching TRBD1 (5 bases). Germline-derived CDR1 and CDR2 are SNHLY and FYNNEI. This CDR3 comprises 13 residues. The ends were cut back, 5 bases at V and 1 base at J, with 8 bases in the middle. The CDR3 bases are TGTGCCAGCAGTCTGACAGAGAACACTGAAGCTTTCTTT. Residues: CASSLTENTEAFF.

This clone was counted a few times. This chain links TRBV5-1 with TRBJ1-1; TRBD1 might be the D (6 bases). Germline lookup yields CDR1 SGHRS and CDR2 YFSETQ. The CDR3 runs to 14 residues. V lost 4 bases to trimming and J lost 1 base, with 11 bases between them. CDR3 loop: CASSTWDKNTEAFF. The CDR3 DNA follows: TGCGCCAGCAGCACCTGGGACAAGAACACTGAAGCTTTCTTT.

This chain links TRBV4-1 with TRBJ2-7, with TRBD2 as a possible D gene (7 bases). The CDR3 is 13 amino acids. Germline V gives CDR1 MGHRA, CDR2 YSYEKL. Trimming took 2 bases from V and 9 from J, leaving 14 bases between them. The CDR3 region has the DNA TGCGCCAGCAGCCAAATGGGGGGGGGCGGGCAGTACTTC. Translating gives CASSQMGGGGQYF.